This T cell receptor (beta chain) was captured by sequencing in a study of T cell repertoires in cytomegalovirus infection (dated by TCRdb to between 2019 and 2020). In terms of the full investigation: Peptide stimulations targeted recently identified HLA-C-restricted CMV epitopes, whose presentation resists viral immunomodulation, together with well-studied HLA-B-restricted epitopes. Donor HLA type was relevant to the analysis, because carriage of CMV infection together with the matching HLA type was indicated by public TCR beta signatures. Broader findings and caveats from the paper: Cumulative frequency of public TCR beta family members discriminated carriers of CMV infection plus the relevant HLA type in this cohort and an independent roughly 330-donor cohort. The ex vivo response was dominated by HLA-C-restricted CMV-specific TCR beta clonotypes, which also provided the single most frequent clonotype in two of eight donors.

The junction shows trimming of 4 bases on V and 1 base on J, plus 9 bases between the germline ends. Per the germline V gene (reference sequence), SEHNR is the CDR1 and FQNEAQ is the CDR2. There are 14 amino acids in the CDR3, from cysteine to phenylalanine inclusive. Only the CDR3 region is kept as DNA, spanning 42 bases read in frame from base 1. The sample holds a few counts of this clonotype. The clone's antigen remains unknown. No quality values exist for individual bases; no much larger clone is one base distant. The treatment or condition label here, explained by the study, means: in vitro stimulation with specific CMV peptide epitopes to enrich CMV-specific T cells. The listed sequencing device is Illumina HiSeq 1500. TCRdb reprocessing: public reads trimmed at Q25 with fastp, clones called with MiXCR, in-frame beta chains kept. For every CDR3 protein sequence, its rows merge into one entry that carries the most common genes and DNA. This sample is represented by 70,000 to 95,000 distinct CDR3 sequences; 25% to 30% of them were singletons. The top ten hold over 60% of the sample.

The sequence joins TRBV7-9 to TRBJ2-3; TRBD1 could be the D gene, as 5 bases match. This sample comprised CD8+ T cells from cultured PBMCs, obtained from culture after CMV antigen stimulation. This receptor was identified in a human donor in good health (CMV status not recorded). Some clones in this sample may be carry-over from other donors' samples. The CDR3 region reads CASSWGAGTDTQYF. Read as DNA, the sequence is TGTGCCAGCAGCTGGGGCGCGGGCACAGATACGCAGTATTTT.